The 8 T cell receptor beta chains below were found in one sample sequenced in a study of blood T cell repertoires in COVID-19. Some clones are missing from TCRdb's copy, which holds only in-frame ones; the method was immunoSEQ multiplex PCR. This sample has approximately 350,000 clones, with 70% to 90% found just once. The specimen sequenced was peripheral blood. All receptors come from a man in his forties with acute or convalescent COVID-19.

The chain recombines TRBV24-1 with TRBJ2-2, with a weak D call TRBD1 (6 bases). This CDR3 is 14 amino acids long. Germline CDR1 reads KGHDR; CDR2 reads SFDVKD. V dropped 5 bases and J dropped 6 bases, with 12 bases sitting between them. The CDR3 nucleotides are TGTGCCACCAGTGTACAGGGTTGGGCCGGGGAGCTGTTTTTT. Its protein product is CATSVQGWAGELFF.

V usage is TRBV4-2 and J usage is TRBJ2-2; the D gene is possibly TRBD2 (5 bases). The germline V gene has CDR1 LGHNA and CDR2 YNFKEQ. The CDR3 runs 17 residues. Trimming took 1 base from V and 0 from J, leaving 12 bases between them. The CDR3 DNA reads TGTGCCAGCAGCCAAGTCCAACCGGGAACGAACACCGGGGAGCTGTTTTTT. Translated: CASSQVQPGTNTGELFF.

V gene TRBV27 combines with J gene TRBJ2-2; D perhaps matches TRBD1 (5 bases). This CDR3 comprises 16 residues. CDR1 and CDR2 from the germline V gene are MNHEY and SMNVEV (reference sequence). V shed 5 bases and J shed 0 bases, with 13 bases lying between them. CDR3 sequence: CASSPMTATNTGELFF. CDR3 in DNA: TGTGCCAGCAGTCCTATGACAGCCACGAACACCGGGGAGCTGTTTTTT.

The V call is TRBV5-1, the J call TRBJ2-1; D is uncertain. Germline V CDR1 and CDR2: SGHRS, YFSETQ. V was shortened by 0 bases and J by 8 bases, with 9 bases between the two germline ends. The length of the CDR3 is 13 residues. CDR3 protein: CASSLASGYEQFF. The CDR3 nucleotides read TGCGCCAGCAGCTTGGCTTCGGGTTATGAGCAGTTCTTC. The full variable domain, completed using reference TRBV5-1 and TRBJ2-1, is KAGVTQTPRYLIKTRGQQVTLSCSPISGHRSVSWYQQTPGQGLQFLFEYFSETQRNKGNFPGRFSGRQFSNSRSEMNVSTLELGDSALYLCASSLASGYEQFFGPGTRLTVL.

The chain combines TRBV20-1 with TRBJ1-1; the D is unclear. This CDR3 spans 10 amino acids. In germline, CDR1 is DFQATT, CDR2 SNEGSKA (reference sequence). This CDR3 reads CSPVNTEAFF. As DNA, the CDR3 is TGCAGCCCCGTGAACACTGAAGCTTTCTTT.

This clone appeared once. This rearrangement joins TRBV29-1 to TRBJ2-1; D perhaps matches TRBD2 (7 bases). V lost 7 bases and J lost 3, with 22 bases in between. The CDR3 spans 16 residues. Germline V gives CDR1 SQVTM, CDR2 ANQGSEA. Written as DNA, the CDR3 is TGCAGCGCGGAGGGGGGGGGTCAGAGGAACTACAATGAGCAGTTCTTC. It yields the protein CSAEGGGQRNYNEQFF.

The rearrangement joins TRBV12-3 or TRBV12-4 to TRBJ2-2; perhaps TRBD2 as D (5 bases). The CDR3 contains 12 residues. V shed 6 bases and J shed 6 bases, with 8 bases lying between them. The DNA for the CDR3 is TGTGCCAGCAGCGGGATGGCCGGGGAGCTGTTTTTT. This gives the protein CASSGMAGELFF.

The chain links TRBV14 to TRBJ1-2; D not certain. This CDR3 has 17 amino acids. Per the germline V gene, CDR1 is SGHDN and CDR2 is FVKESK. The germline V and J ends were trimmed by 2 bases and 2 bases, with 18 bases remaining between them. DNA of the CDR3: TGTGCCAGCAGCCAACAAACGTCCGAGGTGAGAAACTATGGCTACACCTTC. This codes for CASSQQTSEVRNYGYTF.